The following is a T cell receptor (beta chain) sequence with its context. This clonotype appeared a few times. Its recognized antigen is unknown. A read error may account for a junction end that differs from germline. This sample was included in a study of blood T cells in healthy people across ages (dated by TCRdb to the mid-2010s). For the study in its entirety: In model experiments, template switching captured roughly one uniquely barcoded TCR beta cDNA molecule for every two T cells. To avoid experimental bias, donors of different ages were randomly spread across the sequencing lanes. The donors were split into four age groups: young (average about 16 years), middle-aged (about 40), aged (approximately 60) and long-lived (approximately 80). For two donors (one aged 18 to 29 and one aged 80 or older), the study analyzed two additional independent replicas of 1 million unique cDNA reads from the same blood draw. Using deep sequencing normalized with unique cDNA molecular identifiers, the study measured how TCR beta repertoire diversity changes with age.

What the work shows at the level of the full study, not this receptor alone: Observed TCR beta diversity per million T cells fell roughly linearly with age, and a significant reduction was already apparent by age about 43. Estimates of total diversity based on one million sequenced T cells were considered lower bounds and underestimates. The CMV infection status of donors was not known, potentially confounding age-related changes in expanded clonotypes. The long-lived group showed more naive CD4+ T cells, fewer expanded clones and increased TCR diversity than the aged group, suggesting age selection. Because profiling used bulk unsorted PBMCs, naive and antigen-experienced compartments could not be compared conclusively. A strong correlation was found between observed TCR beta diversity and the percentage of naive T cells measured by flow cytometry.

Preparation of the library involved 5' RACE. Sequencing took place on an Illumina HiSeq 2500. A second PCR of about 7 to 12 cycles was performed with a sample-barcoded 5' primer and a J-beta primer mix. Each TCR beta cDNA molecule received a unique molecular identifier from a template-switch 5' adaptor carrying 12 random nucleotides. At least 3 million CDR3-containing paired-end reads were obtained from each sample. First-strand cDNA synthesis was performed from all RNA using the Mint cDNA synthesis kit, with priming by a TRBC-specific oligonucleotide. Following uracil-DNA glycosylase treatment, a first 18-cycle PCR with universal primers M1SS and BC2_uni_R was performed on all cDNA. The authors' analysis ran thus. Normalization of each sample was performed by random selection of 1 million high-quality reads, each carrying a distinct molecular identifier. Reads with shared molecular identifiers were discarded instead of being binned into consensus sequences. CDR3 identification, clonotype clustering and error correction used MiTCR with a Q25 quality threshold and the strictest error-elimination algorithm. Lower-bound total TCR beta diversity was estimated with a nonparametric unseen species model using Euler transformation. TCRdb reran the public reads through fastp at Q25 and MiXCR, keeping productive beta chains. Rows are unified per CDR3 protein, each entry keeping the most common DNA and genes. The V and J calls and clone size come from TCRdb's table, not from the authors' own analysis. This sample has 1.5 million to 1.8 million distinct CDR3 sequences in its table, and around 40% of those were observed once. Approximately 4% of the sample comes from the top ten.

Systemically healthy Caucasian individuals from Russia, some 36 in total and aged 6 to 90 years, were included as donors. Around 10 milliliters of peripheral blood were drawn from each donor into EDTA-treated Vacutainer tubes. PBMCs were isolated by Ficoll-Paque density-gradient centrifugation, with at least 7 million obtained per sample. Total RNA was extracted from PBMCs with Trizol reagent, with at least 6 micrograms obtained per sample. Naive CD45RAhigh/CD27high T cell percentages were measured by flow cytometry on a PBMC aliquot from every donor. Via the germline V gene, CDR1 is SQVTM and CDR2 ANQGSEA. Spanning cysteine to phenylalanine, the CDR3 consists of 13 amino acids. Here the CDR3 DNA is all that survives: 39 bases in frame from base 1.

The receptor was derived from a woman aged 18 to 35 in good health. The sample comprised blood. This receptor chain uses TRBV29-1 and TRBJ1-2; 10 of the junction bases match TRBD1. The CDR3 here reads CSVKDRDRGGYTF. The nucleotide sequence is TGCAGCGTTAAAGACCGGGACAGGGGTGGCTACACCTTC.